Listed here is a single T cell receptor (beta chain). The data were taken from a study of blood T cell repertoires in COVID-19. Study background: Sites across the United States, Italy and Spain contributed samples from acute and convalescent COVID-19.

Germline V gene data show CDR1 as SGHRS and CDR2 as YFSETQ. CDR3 size: 18 residues. V lost 0 bases and J lost 2, with 18 bases in between. The data were produced by immunoSEQ multiplex PCR, yet TCRdb's version contains in-frame clones alone and is incomplete. Of 200,000 to 300,000 clones listed, roughly 84% are singletons. The TCR comes from a woman in her forties who had recovered from COVID-19. Sequencing was carried out using peripheral blood. The chain combines TRBV5-1 with TRBJ2-4; no firm D call. The CDR3 nucleotides read TGCGCCAGCAGCTTGGACGGGTCAGTCACTTTAACCAAAAACATTCAGTACTTC. Translating gives CASSLDGSVTLTKNIQYF.